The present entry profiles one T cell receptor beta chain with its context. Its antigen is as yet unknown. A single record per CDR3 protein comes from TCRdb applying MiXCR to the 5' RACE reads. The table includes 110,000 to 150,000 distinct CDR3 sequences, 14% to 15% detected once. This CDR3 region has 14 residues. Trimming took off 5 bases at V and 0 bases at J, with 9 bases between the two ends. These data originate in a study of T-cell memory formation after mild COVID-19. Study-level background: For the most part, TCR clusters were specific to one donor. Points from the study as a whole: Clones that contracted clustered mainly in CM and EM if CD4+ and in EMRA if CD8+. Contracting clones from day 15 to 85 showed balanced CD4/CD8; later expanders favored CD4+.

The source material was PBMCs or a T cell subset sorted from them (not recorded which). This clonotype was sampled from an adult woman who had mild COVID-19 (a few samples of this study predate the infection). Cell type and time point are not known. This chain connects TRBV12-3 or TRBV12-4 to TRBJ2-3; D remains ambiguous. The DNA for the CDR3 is TGTGCCAGCAGTCCTTACCCAAGCACAGATACGCAGTATTTT. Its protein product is CASSPYPSTDTQYF.